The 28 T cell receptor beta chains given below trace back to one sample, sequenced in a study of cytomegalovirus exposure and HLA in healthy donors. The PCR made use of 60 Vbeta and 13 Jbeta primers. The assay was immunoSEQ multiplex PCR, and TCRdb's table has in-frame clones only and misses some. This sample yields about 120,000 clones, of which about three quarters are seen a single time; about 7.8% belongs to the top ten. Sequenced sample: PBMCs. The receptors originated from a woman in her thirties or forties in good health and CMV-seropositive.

CDR3 sequence: CASSLVESDTQYF. The CDR3 DNA sequence: TGTGCCAGCAGCTTAGTGGAGTCGGATACGCAGTATTTT. The rearrangement uses TRBV7-9 and TRBJ2-3; no clear D. The CDR3 runs to 13 residues. V was clipped by 1 base and J by 6 bases, with 8 bases between them. Germline assignment: CDR1 SEHNR and CDR2 FQNEAQ (reference sequence).

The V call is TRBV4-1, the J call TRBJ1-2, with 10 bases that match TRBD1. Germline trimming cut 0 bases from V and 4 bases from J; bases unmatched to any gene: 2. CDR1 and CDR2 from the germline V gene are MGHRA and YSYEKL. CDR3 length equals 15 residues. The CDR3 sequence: CASSQDGTGVYGYTF. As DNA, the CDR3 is TGCGCCAGCAGCCAAGATGGGACAGGGGTCTATGGCTACACCTTC.

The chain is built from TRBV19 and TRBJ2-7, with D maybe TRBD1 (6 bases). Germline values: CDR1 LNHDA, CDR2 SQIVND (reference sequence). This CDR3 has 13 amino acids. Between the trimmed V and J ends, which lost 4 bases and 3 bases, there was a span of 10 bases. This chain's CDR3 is CASSTLQGYEQYF. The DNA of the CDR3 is TGTGCCAGTAGTACCCTACAGGGCTACGAGCAGTACTTC.

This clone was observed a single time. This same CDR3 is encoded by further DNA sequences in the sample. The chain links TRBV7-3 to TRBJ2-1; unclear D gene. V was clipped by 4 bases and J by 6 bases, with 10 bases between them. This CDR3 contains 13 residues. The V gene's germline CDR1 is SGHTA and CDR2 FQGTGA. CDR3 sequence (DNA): TGTGCCAGCAGCTCTTCGCCGGGCAATGAGCAGTTCTTC. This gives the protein CASSSSPGNEQFF.

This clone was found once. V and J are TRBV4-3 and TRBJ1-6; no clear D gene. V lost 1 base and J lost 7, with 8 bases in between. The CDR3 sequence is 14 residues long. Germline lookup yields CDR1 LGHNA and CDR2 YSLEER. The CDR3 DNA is TGCGCCAGCAGCCAAGCCGGCAGGAATTCACCCCTCCACTTT. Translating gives CASSQAGRNSPLHF.

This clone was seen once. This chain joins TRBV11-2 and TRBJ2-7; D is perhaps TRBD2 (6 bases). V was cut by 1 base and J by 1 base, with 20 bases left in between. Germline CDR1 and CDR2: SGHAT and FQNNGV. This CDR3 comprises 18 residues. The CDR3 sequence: CASSLGWGGATPSYEQYF. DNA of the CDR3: TGTGCCAGCAGCTTAGGATGGGGCGGGGCTACTCCTTCCTACGAGCAGTACTTC.

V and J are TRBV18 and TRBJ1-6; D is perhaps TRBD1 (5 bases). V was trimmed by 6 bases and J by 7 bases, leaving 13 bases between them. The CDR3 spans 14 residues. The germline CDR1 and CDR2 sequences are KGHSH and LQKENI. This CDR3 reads CASSEQGSNSPLHF. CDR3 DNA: TGTGCCAGCTCCGAGCAGGGTAGCAATTCACCCCTCCACTTT.

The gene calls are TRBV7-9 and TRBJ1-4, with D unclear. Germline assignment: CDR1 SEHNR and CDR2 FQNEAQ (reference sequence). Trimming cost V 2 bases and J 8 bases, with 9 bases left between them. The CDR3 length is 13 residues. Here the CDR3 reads CASSLNGGEKLFF. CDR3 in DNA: TGTGCCAGCAGCTTAAATGGCGGGGAAAAACTGTTTTTT.

The DNA for the CDR3 is TGTGCCAGCAGCTCCAGACTAGCGGGGCCCGCGTTCGCAGATACGCAGTATTTT. Its protein product is CASSSRLAGPAFADTQYF. This chain uses TRBV11-1 with TRBJ2-3; 11 bases are shared with TRBD2. Per the germline V gene, CDR1 is SGHAT and CDR2 is FQDESV (reference sequence). The CDR3 loop spans 18 amino acids. V gave up 4 bases and J gave up 4 bases; unmatched junction bases: 13. Together with reference TRBV11-1 and TRBJ2-3, the CDR3 gives the full variable domain: EAEVAQSPRYKITEKSQAVAFWCDPISGHATLYWYRQILGQGPELLVQFQDESVVDDSQLPKDRFSAERLKGVDSTLKIQPAELGDSAMYLCASSSRLAGPAFADTQYFGPGTRLTVL.

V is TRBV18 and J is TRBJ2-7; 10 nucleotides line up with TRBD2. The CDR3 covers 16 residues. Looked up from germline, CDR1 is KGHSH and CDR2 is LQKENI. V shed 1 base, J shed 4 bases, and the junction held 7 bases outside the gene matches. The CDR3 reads CASSPLPSGGAYEQYF. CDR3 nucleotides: TGTGCCAGCTCACCACTTCCGAGCGGGGGGGCTTACGAGCAGTACTTC.

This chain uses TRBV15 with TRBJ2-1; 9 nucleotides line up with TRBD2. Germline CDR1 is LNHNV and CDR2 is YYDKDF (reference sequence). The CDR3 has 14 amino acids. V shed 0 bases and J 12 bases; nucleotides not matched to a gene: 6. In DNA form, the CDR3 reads TGTGCCACCAGCAGAGATCACCTAGCGGGGAGGCAGTTCTTC. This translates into CATSRDHLAGRQFF.

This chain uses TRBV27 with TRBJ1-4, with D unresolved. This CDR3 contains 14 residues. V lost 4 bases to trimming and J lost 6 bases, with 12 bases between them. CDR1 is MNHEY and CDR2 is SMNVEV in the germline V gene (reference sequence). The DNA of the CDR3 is TGTGCCAGCAGTTCGTCGCGGGCCGATGAAAAACTGTTTTTT. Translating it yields CASSSSRADEKLFF. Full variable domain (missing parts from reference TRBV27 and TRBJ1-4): EAQVTQNPRYLITVTGKKLTVTCSQNMNHEYMSWYRQDPGLGLRQIYYSMNVEVTDKGDVPEGYKVSRKEKRNFPLILESPSPNQTSLYFCASSSSRADEKLFFGSGTQLSVL.

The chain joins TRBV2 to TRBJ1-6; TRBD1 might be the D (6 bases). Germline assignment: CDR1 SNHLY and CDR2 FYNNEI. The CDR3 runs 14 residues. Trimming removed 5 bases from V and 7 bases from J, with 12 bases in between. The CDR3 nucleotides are TGTGCCAGCAGTATACAGGGTTCCAATTCACCCCTCCACTTT. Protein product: CASSIQGSNSPLHF.

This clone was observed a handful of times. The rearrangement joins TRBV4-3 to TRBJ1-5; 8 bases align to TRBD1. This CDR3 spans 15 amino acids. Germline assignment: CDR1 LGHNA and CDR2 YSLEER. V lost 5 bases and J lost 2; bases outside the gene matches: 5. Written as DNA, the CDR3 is TGCGCCAGCAGCGGCTCGGACAGGGGCAATCAGCCCCAGCATTTT. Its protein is CASSGSDRGNQPQHF.

CDR3 in amino acids: CASSLEAGTGGSYNEQFF. CDR3 nucleotide sequence: TGTGCCAGCAGCTTAGAAGCCGGGACAGGGGGCTCCTACAATGAGCAGTTCTTC. The rearrangement joins TRBV11-3 to TRBJ2-1; the match to TRBD1 covers 11 bases. V was pared by 0 bases and J by 0 bases, with 4 bases of the junction left unmatched. The germline V gene has CDR1 SGHNT and CDR2 YENEEA. The CDR3 loop spans 18 amino acids.

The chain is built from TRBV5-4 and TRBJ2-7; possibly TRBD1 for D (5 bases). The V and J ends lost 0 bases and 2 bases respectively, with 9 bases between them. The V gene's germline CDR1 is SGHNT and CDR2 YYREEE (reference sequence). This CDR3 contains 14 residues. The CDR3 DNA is TGTGCCAGCAGCTTGGACCAGGGCCCCTACGAGCAGTACTTC. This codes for CASSLDQGPYEQYF.

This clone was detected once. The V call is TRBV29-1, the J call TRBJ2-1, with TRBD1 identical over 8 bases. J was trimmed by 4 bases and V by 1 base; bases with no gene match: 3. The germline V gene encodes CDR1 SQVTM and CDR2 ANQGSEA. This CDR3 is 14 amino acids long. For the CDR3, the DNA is TGCAGCGTTGAAGGTCAGGGGGCGTACAATGAGCAGTTCTTC. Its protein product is CSVEGQGAYNEQFF.

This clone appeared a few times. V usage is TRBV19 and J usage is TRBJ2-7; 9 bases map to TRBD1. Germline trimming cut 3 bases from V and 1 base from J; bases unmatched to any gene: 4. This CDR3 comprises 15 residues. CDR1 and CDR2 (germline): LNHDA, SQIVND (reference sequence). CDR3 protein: CASSIGQGISYEQYF. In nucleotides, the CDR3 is TGTGCCAGTAGTATTGGACAGGGGATTTCCTACGAGCAGTACTTC.

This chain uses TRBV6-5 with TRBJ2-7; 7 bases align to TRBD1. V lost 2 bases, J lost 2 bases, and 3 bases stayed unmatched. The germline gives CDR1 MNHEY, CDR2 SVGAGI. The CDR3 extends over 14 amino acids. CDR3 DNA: TGTGCCAGCAGTTACGGGACAGATCCCTACGAGCAGTACTTC. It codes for CASSYGTDPYEQYF.

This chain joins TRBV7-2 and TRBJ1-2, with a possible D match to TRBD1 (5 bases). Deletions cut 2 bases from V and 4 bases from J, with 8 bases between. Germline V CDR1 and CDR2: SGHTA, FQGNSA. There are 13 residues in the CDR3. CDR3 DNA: TGTGCCAGCAGCTTATCAGGGTTCTATGGCTACACCTTC. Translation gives CASSLSGFYGYTF.

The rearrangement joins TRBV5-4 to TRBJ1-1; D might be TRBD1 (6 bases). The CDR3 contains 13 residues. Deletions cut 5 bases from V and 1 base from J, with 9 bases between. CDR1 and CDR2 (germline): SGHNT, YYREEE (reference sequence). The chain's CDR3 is CASRQQGNTEAFF. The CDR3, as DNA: TGTGCCAGCAGGCAACAGGGGAACACTGAAGCTTTCTTT. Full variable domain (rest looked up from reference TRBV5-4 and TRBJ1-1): ETGVTQSPTHLIKTRGQQVTLRCSSQSGHNTVSWYQQALGQGPQFIFQYYREEENGRGNFPPRFSGLQFPNYSSELNVNALELDDSALYLCASRQQGNTEAFFGQGTRLTVV.

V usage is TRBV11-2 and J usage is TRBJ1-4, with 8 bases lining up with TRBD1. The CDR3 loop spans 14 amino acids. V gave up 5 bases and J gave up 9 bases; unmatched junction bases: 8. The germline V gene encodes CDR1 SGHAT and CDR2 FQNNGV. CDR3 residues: CASSRAQGAQKLFF. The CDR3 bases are TGTGCCAGCAGCCGGGCCCAGGGGGCACAAAAACTGTTTTTT.

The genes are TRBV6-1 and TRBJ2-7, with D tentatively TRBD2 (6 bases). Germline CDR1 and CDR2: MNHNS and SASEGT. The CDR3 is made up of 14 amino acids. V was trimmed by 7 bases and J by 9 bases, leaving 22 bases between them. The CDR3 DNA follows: TGTGCCAGCACCGTTCCCCCGGGGCTCGGGGGGCAGTACTTC. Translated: CASTVPPGLGGQYF.

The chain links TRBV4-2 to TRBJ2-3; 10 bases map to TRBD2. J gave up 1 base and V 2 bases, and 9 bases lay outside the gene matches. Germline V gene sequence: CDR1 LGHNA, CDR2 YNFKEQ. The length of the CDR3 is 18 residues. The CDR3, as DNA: TGTGCCAGCAGCCAACCTCAGGTCGGGACTAGCGGCACAGATACGCAGTATTTT. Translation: CASSQPQVGTSGTDTQYF.

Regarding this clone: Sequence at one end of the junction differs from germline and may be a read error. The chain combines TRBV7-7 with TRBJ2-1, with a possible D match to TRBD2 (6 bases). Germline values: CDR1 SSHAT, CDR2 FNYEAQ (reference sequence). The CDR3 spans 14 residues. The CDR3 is CASSPGSGYNEQFF. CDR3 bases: TGTGCTAGCAGCCCGGGGAGCGGGTACAATGAGCAGTTCTTC. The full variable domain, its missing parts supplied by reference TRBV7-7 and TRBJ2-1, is GAGVSQSPRYKVTKRGQDVTLRCDPISSHATLYWYQQALGQGPEFLTYFNYEAQPDKSGLPSDRFSAERPEGSISTLTIQRTEQRDSAMYRCASSPGSGYNEQFFGPGTRLTVL.

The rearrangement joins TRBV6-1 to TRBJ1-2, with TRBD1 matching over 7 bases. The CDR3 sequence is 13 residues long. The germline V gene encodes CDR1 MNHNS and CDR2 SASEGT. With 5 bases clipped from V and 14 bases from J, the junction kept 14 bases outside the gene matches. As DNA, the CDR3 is TGTGCCAGCAGTTCCCGATCTCCGGGACAGCCAACCTTC. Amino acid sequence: CASSSRSPGQPTF.

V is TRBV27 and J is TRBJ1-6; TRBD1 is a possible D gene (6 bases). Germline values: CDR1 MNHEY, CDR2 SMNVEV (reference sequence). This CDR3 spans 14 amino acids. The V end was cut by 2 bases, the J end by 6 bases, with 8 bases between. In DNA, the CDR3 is TGTGCCAGCAGTTTAAGGGACACTAATTCACCCCTCCACTTT. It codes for CASSLRDTNSPLHF.

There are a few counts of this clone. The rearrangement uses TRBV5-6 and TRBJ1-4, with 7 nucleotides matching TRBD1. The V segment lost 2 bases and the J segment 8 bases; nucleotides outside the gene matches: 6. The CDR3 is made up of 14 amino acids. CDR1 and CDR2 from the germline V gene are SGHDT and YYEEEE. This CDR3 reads CASSLQGLEEKLFF. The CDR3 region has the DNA TGTGCCAGCAGCTTACAGGGGTTGGAAGAAAAACTGTTTTTT.